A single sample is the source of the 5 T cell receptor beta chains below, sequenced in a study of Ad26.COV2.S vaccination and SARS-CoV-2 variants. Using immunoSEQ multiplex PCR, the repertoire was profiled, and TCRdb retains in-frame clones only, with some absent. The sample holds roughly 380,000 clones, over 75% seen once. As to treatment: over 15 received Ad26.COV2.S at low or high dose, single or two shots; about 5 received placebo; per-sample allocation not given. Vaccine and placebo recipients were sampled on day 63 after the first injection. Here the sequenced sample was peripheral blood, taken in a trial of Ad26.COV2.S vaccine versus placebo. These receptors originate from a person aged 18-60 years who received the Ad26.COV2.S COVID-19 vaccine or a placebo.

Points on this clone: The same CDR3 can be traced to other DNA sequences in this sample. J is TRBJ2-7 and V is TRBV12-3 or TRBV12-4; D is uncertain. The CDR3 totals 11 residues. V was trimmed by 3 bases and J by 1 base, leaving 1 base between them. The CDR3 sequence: CASSFSYEQYF. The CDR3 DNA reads TGTGCCAGCAGTTTTTCCTACGAGCAGTACTTC.

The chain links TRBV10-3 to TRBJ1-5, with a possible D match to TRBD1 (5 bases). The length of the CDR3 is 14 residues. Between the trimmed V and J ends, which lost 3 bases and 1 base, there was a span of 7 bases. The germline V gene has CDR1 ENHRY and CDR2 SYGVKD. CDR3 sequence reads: CAISEGDSNQPQHF. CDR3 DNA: TGTGCCATCAGTGAAGGGGACAGCAATCAGCCCCAGCATTTT.

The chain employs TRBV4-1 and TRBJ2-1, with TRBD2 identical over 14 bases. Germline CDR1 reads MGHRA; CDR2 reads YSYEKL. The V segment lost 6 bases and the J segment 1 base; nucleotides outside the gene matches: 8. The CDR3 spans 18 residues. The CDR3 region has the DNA TGCGCCAGCAGAGGACTAGCGGGGGGCGTCGGGTCCTACAATGAGCAGTTCTTC. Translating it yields CASRGLAGGVGSYNEQFF.

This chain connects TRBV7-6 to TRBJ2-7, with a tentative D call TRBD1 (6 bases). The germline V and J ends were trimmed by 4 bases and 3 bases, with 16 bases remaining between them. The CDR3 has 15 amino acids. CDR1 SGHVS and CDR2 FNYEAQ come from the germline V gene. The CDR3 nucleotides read TGTGCCAGCAGCTACGGATTCCCGGACAGCTACGAGCAGTACTTC. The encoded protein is CASSYGFPDSYEQYF.

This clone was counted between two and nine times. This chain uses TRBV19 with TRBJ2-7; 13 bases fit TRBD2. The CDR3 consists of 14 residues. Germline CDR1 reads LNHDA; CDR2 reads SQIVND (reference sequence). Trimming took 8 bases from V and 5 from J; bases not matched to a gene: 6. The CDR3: CASGRTSGGHEQYF. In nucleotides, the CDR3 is TGTGCCAGTGGACGGACTAGCGGGGGCCACGAGCAGTACTTC.